Described below is a single TCR beta chain sequence and its context. This clone was seen only once. Its antigen is currently not known. Per-base quality was not reported, and no clone a single base away is much larger than it. This entry is derived from a study of OX40 agonist ivuxolimab in advanced cancers. In terms of the full investigation: The costimulatory receptor OX40 (CD134) was targeted by ivuxolimab, a fully human IgG2 agonistic monoclonal antibody. The dose-escalation cohort was 82.7% male with a mean age of approximately 60 years, ranging from roughly 20 to 80. Among the roughly 54 dose-escalation patients, roughly 20 had hepatocellular carcinoma, around 15 melanoma, 9 renal cell carcinoma and 9 head and neck cancer. Intravenous ivuxolimab was administered to patients every 2 weeks at six dose levels: 0.01, 0.1, 0.3, 1.5, 3 and 10 mg/kg. Peripheral TCRbeta sequencing was intended to test whether TCR sequence diversity was altered and clonal T-cell expansion was caused by ivuxolimab. Prior anti-PD-1, anti-PD-L1 or anti-CTLA-4 therapy was permitted, and checkpoint inhibitors had been received by 30% to 40% of dose-escalation patients. The paper describes the monotherapy dose-escalation part (N = 52 patients) of the phase I trial of ivuxolimab. Partial responses occurred in three dose-escalation patients: two with cutaneous melanoma and one with hepatocellular carcinoma. On the study overall, not on this receptor specifically: After ivuxolimab, expanded clones were on average more numerous among CD8+ T cells than among CD4+ T cells. Clonal expansion of both CD4+ and CD8+ blood T cells was observed from baseline to week 6 at doses 0.1 to 3.0 mg/kg. In the 0.1-3.0 mg/kg groups, partial responders had among the lowest normalized peripheral clonal expansion, particularly in CD8+ T cells. Low levels of normalized T-cell clonal expansion were also seen in some patients who did not respond. The antigen specificity of the peripheral T cells that underwent clonal expansion was not determined.

For sequencing of the TCRbeta CDR3 region, genomic DNA was extracted from the sorted cells. TCRbeta CDR3 regions were sequenced using the immunoSEQ Assay. As stored in TCRdb, this immuneACCESS dataset retains in-frame rearrangements with V and J assigned. A fraction of the clones does not appear; measured against another copy, unresolved V genes explain less than half of the discrepancy, and the remainder lacks a known reason. The sample data list 100,000 or so clones, and about 86% of these were observed just once. The ten most abundant clones make up roughly 5.5% of the sample. V and J are truncated by 1 base and 2 bases respectively, leaving an intervening sequence of 12 bases. As encoded in the germline V gene, CDR1 is SGHVS while CDR2 is FQNEAQ. The CDR3 contains 15 residues, cysteine and phenylalanine counted. The retained sequence is limited to the CDR3, 45 bases, with the frame set at the first base.

Patients with autoimmune disease history or receiving systemic immunosuppression were excluded from the trial. Peripheral blood for TCR sequencing was collected from all dose cohorts at baseline, on cycle 4 day 1, and on cycle 7 day 1. The samples were taken from a phase I, first-in-human, multicenter, open-label dose-escalation trial of ivuxolimab. Adults with locally advanced or metastatic melanoma, renal cell, hepatocellular, or head and neck squamous cell carcinoma were enrolled in the trial. Before TCR sequencing, CD4+ T cells and CD8+ T cells from peripheral blood were sorted into separate populations.

The sequenced sample was CD4+ or CD8+ T cells sorted from blood, obtained in a trial of the OX40 agonist ivuxolimab. The sequence was obtained from an adult with an advanced solid tumor such as melanoma, head and neck, liver or kidney cancer. The chain couples TRBV7-8 to TRBJ2-7, and perhaps TRBD1 as D gene, on 6 matching bases. In nucleotide form, the sequence is TGTGCCAGCAGCTTAGGGGCTACAGGGACCTACGAGCAGTACTTC. It translates as CASSLGATGTYEQYF.